This T cell receptor beta chain comes out of a study of OX40 agonist ivuxolimab in advanced cancers. General study points: Normalized T-cell clonal expansion was also low in some nonresponders. Expanded clones were, on average, more numerous among CD8+ T cells than CD4+. CD4+ and CD8+ blood T cells expanded clonally by week 6 at 0.1 to 3.0 mg/kg.

Details on this clone: The antigen is undetermined.

V was clipped by 7 bases and J by 8 bases, with 20 bases between them. CDR1 and CDR2 from the germline V gene are SGHRS and YFSETQ. The CDR3 consists of 14 residues. Some clones are missing from TCRdb's copy, which holds only in-frame ones; the method was immunoSEQ multiplex PCR. The data hold 20,000 to 25,000 clones, with roughly four fifths observed a single time. The material was CD4+ or CD8+ T cells sorted from blood, obtained in a trial of the OX40 agonist ivuxolimab. This chain connects TRBV5-1 to TRBJ2-3; perhaps TRBD2 as D (7 bases). The receptor was derived from an adult with an advanced solid tumor such as melanoma, head and neck, liver or kidney cancer. The CDR3 sequence is CASFLGGGQGTQYF. DNA for the CDR3: TGCGCCAGCTTCCTCGGCGGGGGCCAGGGTACGCAGTATTTT.